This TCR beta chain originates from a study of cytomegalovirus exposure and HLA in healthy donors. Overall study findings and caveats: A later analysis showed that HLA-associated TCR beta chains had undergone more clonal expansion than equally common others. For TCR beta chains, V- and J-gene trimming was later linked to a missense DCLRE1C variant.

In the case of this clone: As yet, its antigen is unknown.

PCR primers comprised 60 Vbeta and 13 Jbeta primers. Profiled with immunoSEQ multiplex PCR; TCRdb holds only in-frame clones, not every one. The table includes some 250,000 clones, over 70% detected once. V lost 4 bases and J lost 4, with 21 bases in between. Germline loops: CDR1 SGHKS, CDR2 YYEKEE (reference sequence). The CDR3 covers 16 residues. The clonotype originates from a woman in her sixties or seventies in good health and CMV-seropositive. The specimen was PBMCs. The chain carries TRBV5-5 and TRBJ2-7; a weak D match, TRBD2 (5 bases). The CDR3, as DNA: TGTGCCAGCAGCACCCGGCCCGGATCCCGGGGATACGAGCAGTACTTC. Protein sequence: CASSTRPGSRGYEQYF. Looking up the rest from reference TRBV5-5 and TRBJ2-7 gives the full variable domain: DAGVTQSPTHLIKTRGQQVTLRCSPISGHKSVSWYQQVLGQGPQFIFQYYEKEERGRGNFPDRFSARQFPNYSSELNVNALLLGDSALYLCASSTRPGSRGYEQYFGPGTRLTVT.